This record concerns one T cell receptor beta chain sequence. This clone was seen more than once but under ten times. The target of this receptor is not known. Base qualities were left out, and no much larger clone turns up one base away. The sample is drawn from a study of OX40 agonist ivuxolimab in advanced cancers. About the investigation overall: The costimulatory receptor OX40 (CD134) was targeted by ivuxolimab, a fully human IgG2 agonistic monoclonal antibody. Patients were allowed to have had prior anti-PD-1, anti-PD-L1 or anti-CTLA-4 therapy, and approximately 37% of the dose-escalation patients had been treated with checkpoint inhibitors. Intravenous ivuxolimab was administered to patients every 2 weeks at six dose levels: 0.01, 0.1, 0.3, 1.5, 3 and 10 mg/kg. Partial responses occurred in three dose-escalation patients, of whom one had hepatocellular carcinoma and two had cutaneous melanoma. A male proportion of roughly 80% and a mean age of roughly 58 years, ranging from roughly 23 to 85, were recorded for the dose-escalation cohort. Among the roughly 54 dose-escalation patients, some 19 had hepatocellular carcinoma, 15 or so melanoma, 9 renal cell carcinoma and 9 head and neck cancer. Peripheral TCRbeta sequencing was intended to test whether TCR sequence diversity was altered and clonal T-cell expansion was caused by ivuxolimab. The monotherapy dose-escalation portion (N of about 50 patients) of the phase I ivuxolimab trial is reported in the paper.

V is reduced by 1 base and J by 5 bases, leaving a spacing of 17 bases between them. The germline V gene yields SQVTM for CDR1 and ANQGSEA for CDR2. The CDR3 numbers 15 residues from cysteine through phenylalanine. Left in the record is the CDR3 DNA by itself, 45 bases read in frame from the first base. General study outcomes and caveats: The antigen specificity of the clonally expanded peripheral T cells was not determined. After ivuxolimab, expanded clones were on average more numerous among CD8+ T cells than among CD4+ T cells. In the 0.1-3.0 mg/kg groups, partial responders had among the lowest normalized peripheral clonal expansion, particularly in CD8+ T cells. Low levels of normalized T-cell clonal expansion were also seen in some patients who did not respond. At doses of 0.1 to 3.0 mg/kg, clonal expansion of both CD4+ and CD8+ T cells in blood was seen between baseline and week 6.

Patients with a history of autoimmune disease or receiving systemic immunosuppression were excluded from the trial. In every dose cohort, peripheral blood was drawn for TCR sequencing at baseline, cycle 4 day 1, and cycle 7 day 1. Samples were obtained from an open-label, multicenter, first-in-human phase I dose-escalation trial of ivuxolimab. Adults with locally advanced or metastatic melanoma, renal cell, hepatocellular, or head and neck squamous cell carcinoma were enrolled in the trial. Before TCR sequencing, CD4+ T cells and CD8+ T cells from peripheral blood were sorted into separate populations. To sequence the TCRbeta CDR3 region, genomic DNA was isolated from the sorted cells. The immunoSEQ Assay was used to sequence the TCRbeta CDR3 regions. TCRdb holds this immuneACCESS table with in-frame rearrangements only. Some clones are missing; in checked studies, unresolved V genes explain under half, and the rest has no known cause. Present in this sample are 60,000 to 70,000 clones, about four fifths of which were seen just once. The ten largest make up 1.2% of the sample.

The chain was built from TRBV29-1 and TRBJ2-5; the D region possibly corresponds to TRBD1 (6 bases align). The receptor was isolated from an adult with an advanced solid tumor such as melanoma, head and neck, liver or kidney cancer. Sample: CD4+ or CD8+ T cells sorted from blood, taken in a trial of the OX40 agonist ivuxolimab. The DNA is TGCAGCGTTGAAGGGGTTGGGGGCCCGGGGGAGACCCAGTACTTC. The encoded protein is CSVEGVGGPGETQYF.